A selection of T cell receptor beta chains follows, all from one sample in a study of blood T cell repertoires in COVID-19. TCRdb's copy holds only in-frame clones and misses some; the assay was immunoSEQ multiplex PCR. The sample consists of 250,000 to 350,000 clones, 88% of them appearing once. Sequenced input: PBMCs or T cells enriched from blood (not recorded which). These receptors originate from a woman between 50 and 59 years old who had recovered from COVID-19. Both conserved end residues are part of each CDR3. Each record gives: CDR3 protein, CDR3 DNA, V gene, J gene, D gene, clone size. D genes are given only for firm matches. Clone size is stated in some rows and not others, as once, few, many or a class when expanded.

CDR3: CASSVGTLKTNEQFF
DNA: TGTGCCAGCAGCGTAGGGACACTCAAGACGAATGAGCAGTTCTTC
V: TRBV9
J: TRBJ2-1
D: NA
size: once

CDR3: CATSDSRTNEKLFF
DNA: TGTGCCACCAGTGATTCGAGGACTAATGAAAAACTGTTTTTT
V: TRBV24-1
J: TRBJ1-4
D: NA
size: NA

CDR3: CASSIPSGRAWEQFF
DNA: TGTGCCAGTAGTATCCCTAGCGGGAGGGCCTGGGAGCAGTTCTTC
V: TRBV19
J: TRBJ2-1
D: TRBD2
size: NA

CDR3: CASSMAGHEKLFF
DNA: TGTGCCAGTAGTATGGCAGGGCACGAAAAACTGTTTTTT
V: TRBV19
J: TRBJ1-4
D: NA
size: NA

CDR3: CASSQDQPSRFTQYF
DNA: TGCGCCAGCAGCCAAGATCAGCCCTCTAGATTCACGCAGTATTTT
V: TRBV4-1
J: TRBJ2-3
D: NA
size: NA

CDR3: CASSSSGPIYNEQFF
DNA: TGTGCCAGCAGCTCAAGCGGCCCGATCTACAATGAGCAGTTCTTC
V: TRBV7-6
J: TRBJ2-1
D: NA
size: NA

CDR3: CASRSTPTGGGQETQYF
DNA: TGTGCCAGCAGGTCGACCCCGACAGGGGGGGGCCAAGAGACCCAGTACTTC
V: TRBV2
J: TRBJ2-5
D: TRBD1
size: NA

CDR3: CASSQLRGLAGGVGGEQFF
DNA: TGTGCCAGCAGCCAACTCAGGGGACTAGCGGGAGGGGTCGGCGGCGAGCAGTTCTTC
V: TRBV14
J: TRBJ2-1
D: TRBD2
size: NA

CDR3: CASHDNYEQYF
DNA: TGTGCCAGCCACGACAACTACGAGCAGTACTTC
V: TRBV28
J: TRBJ2-7
D: NA
size: NA

CDR3: CASSQTGGMGEQYF
DNA: TGTGCCAGCAGTCAGACAGGGGGAATGGGCGAGCAGTACTTC
V: TRBV2
J: TRBJ2-7
D: TRBD1
size: once

CDR3: CASSVSGQGDTEAFF
DNA: TGTGCCAGCAGCGTCTCGGGACAGGGTGACACTGAAGCTTTCTTT
V: TRBV9
J: TRBJ1-1
D: TRBD1
size: NA

CDR3: CASSRDKGKFTEAFF
DNA: TGTGCCAGCTCACGGGACAAGGGAAAATTCACTGAAGCTTTCTTT
V: TRBV18
J: TRBJ1-1
D: NA
size: NA

CDR3: CASSATGGAGANVLTF
DNA: TGTGCCAGCAGCGCGACAGGGGGCGCTGGGGCCAACGTCCTGACTTTC
V: TRBV5-4
J: TRBJ2-6
D: TRBD1
size: NA

CDR3: CASSPGQGATEAFF
DNA: TGTGCCAGCTCACCTGGACAGGGTGCCACTGAAGCTTTCTTT
V: TRBV18
J: TRBJ1-1
D: TRBD1
size: NA

CDR3: CSASRLDNTQYF
DNA: TGCAGTGCTAGTCGGCTAGATAATACGCAGTATTTT
V: TRBV20-1
J: TRBJ2-3
D: NA
size: NA

CDR3: CASSRGLAYEQYF
DNA: TGCGCCAGCAGCCGAGGTCTGGCCTACGAGCAGTACTTC
V: TRBV4-3
J: TRBJ2-7
D: NA
size: NA

CDR3: CASSLAGQGVPPLHF
DNA: TGTGCCAGCAGTTTAGCGGGACAGGGTGTTCCACCCCTCCACTTT
V: TRBV28
J: TRBJ1-6
D: TRBD1
size: NA